This note documents a single T cell receptor (beta chain) sequence. The antigen remains undetermined. This CDR3 has 14 amino acids. The V end was cut by 0 bases, the J end by 2 bases, with 6 bases between. Germline V gene sequence: CDR1 SGHRS, CDR2 YFSETQ. The source of the sample is a study of STAT3 mutations in large granular lymphocyte leukemia. Broader study findings: Every T-cell large granular lymphocyte leukemia patient had at least one immunodominant TCR beta clonotype.

Sequencing used immunoSEQ multiplex PCR; TCRdb keeps in-frame clones, though not all of them. The sample carries 9,500 to 13,000 clones, about 54% recorded once. The sequencing sample was made of peripheral blood mononuclear cells. The chain couples TRBV5-1 to TRBJ2-1; weak D call: TRBD1 (6 bases). The receptor was isolated from a boy between 10 and 17 years old with T-cell large granular lymphocyte leukemia. Some clones in this sample may be carry-over from other donors' samples. The CDR3 here is CASSLGDTYNEQFF. CDR3 bases: TGCGCCAGCAGCTTGGGGGACACCTACAATGAGCAGTTCTTC.